Shown below are 3 T cell receptor beta chains from a single sample sequenced in a study of regulatory T cells in long-lasting Graves disease. Construction of the TCR beta libraries employed iRepertoire HTBI primers in conjunction with Arm-PCR of CDR3 regions. TCRdb used MiXCR to reprocess the multiplex PCR reads, holding one entry per CDR3 protein. The sample consists of 680,000 or so distinct CDR3 sequences, around 17% of them appearing once. Described time point: newly diagnosed GD, antithyroid drugs for less than 3 months. Scientists built the TCR library using RNA that was extracted from PBMCs. Another study also made use of these data, one on T cells in Graves' hyperthyroidism and ophthalmopathy.

The sequencing used peripheral blood mononuclear cells (PBMCs), collected at new diagnosis, from a patient treated with antithyroid drugs. These receptors were obtained from a woman aged 25 to 39 with Graves disease.

There are many counts of this clonotype. The V gene is TRBV5-1, the J gene TRBJ2-7, with a possible D match to TRBD2 (5 bases). CDR1 is SGHRS, CDR2 YFSETQ, per germline. This CDR3 contains 15 residues. Deletions cut 0 bases from V and 0 bases from J, with 10 bases between. The CDR3 DNA is TGCGCCAGCAGCTTGGGCGGGCGGAGCTCCTACGAGCAGTACTTC. Its protein is CASSLGGRSSYEQYF.

Concerning this clonotype: The CDR3 does not end in the conserved phenylalanine or tryptophan, so this is likely a read error. The chain has TRBV20-1 and TRBJ2-1; D ambiguous. The CDR3 has 16 amino acids. The V and J ends lost 0 bases and 6 bases respectively, with 18 bases between them. From germline, CDR1 is DFQATT and CDR2 SNEGSKA (reference sequence). The DNA of the CDR3 is TGCAGTGCTAGAGATACTGTCCGGCTGGGTCGCAATGAGCAGTTCCTC. Translating it yields CSARDTVRLGRNEQFL.

This clonotype showed up many times. V is TRBV28 and J is TRBJ2-5; the match to TRBD1 covers 9 bases. This CDR3 is 16 amino acids long. After removal of 5 bases from V and 5 bases from J, the junction contained 12 bases not matched to a gene. The germline gives CDR1 MDHEN, CDR2 SYDVKM. The CDR3 DNA follows: TGTGCCAGCAGTCCTTGGACAGGGGAGAGCCCCGAGACCCAGTACTTC. It codes for CASSPWTGESPETQYF.